This TCR beta chain was retrieved from a study of blood T cells in healthy people across ages. Sample-barcoded 5' priming and a J-beta primer mix drove a second PCR of roughly 7 to 11 cycles. TCRdb ran MiXCR on the 5' RACE reads and lists one entry per CDR3 protein. The table records 1,300,000 or so distinct CDR3 sequences, approximately 59% of them present only once. The sample comprised blood. The sequence was obtained from a man younger than 35 in good health.

Here the CDR3 reads CASSSLEGGPNEQFF. CDR3 DNA sequence: TGCGCCAGCAGCTCTCTTGAGGGGGGGCCGAATGAGCAGTTCTTC. V usage is TRBV4-1 and J usage is TRBJ2-1, with D tentatively TRBD2 (7 bases). The CDR3 is made up of 15 amino acids. V was trimmed by 5 bases and J by 7 bases, leaving 18 bases between them. The germline V gene has CDR1 MGHRA and CDR2 YSYEKL.